This TCR beta chain comes out of a study of technical replicates of blood from several donors (dated by TCRdb to the late 2010s). V is pared back by 3 bases and J by 6 bases, with 9 bases lying between the germline termini. There are 14 amino acids in the CDR3, from cysteine to phenylalanine inclusive. Kept here is only the CDR3 DNA, which spans 42 bases and is read in frame from base 1. Based on the germline V gene (reference sequence), the CDR1 and CDR2 sequences are LNHDA and SQIVND. Note on this clone: Its antigen remains undetermined. No clone much larger than this one lies a single base away; base qualities are absent.

The library was prepared using the immunoSEQ multiplex PCR assay. The table comes from immuneACCESS by way of TCRdb, which keeps in-frame sequences with V and J called. Part of the clones is missing from these tables; in studies checked, under half for an unresolved V gene and the rest for unknown reasons. Across this sample there are some 60,000 clones, with roughly 89% seen only once. The ten largest clones capture 4% to 6.5% of the sample. This receptor was obtained from a human donor in good health. Some clones in this sample may be carry-over from other donors' samples. This chain joins TRBV19 to TRBJ1-6; perhaps TRBD1 is the D gene, with 6 bases matching. Sequencing was done on a sample of PBMCs. At the DNA level, the sequence is TGTGCCAGTAGTATCCAGGGGACTAATTCACCCCTCCACTTT. The encoded protein is CASSIQGTNSPLHF.